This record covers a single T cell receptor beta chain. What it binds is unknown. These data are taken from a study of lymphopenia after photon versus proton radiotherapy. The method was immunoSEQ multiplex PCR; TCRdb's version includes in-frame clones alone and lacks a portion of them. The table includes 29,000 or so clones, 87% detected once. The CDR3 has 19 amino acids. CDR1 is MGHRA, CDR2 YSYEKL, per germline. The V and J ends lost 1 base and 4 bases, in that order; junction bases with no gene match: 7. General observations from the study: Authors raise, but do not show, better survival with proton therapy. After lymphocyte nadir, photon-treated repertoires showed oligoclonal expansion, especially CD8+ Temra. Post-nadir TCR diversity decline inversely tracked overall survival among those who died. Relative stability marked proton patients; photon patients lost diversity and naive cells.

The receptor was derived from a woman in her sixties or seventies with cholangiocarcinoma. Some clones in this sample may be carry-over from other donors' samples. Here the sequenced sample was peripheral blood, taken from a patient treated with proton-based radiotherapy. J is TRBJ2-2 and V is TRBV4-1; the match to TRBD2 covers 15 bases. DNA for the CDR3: TGCGCCAGCAGCCAAGTCGGGACTAGCGGGGGGTGGCGCACCGGGGAGCTGTTTTTT. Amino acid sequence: CASSQVGTSGGWRTGELFF.